These T cell receptor beta chains were read from a single sample in a study of blood T cell repertoires in COVID-19. Libraries were prepared by immunoSEQ multiplex PCR; TCRdb keeps only in-frame clonotypes and omits some of them. The table has about 110,000 clones, about three quarters seen once. The sample comprised peripheral blood. Source of these receptors: a woman in her thirties or forties with acute or convalescent COVID-19. The CDR3 runs from the conserved cysteine through the conserved F or W. The D gene is left open where the match is weak. Only part of the rows carry a size: once, few, many, or a class if the clone is expanded.

j_call clone_size d_call cdr3_length v_call cdr3_nt cdr3_aa
TRBJ2-1 - - 13 TRBV11-2 TGTGCCAGCAGCTTAGGACAGCCAAATGAGCAGTTCTTC CASSLGQPNEQFF
TRBJ2-1 - - 17 TRBV9 TGTGCCAGCAGCCCTCAATCAGGGGAGGGGAGTGGAAGGGAGCAGTTCTTC CASSPQSGEGSGREQFF
TRBJ2-4 - TRBD1 18 TRBV11-2 TGTGCCAGCAGCTTAGACGGTCCGACAGGGGGGAACCTAGCCATTCAGTACTTC CASSLDGPTGGNLAIQYF
TRBJ1-2 - TRBD1 13 TRBV6-5 TGTGCCAGCAGCGAGACAGGGGGCCGTGGCTACACCTTC CASSETGGRGYTF
TRBJ1-2 many - 17 TRBV5-1 TGCGCCAGCAGCTTGGTGGCAGGGACTGCATCTCCATATGGCTACACCTTC CASSLVAGTASPYGYTF
TRBJ1-1 - - 14 TRBV7-2 TGTGCCAGCAGCTTTTATGCAGGGAACACTGAAGCTTTCTTT CASSFYAGNTEAFF
TRBJ1-3 - - 12 TRBV28 TGTGCCAGCAGTCCCCCTCGGGGGGCCCTATATTTT CASSPPRGALYF
TRBJ2-1 - TRBD1 14 TRBV2 TGTGCCAGCTTAACAGGGGGCGGGTTCGGTGAGCAGTTCTTC CASLTGGGFGEQFF
TRBJ2-2 - - 17 TRBV6-1 TGTGCCAGCAGTGTGGGAGGGGGGACATTGAACACCGGGGAGCTGTTTTTT CASSVGGGTLNTGELFF
TRBJ2-1 - - 16 TRBV4-2 TGTGCCAGCAGCCAAGCAATGGGGGGGCTGGGAGGTGAGCAGTTCTTC CASSQAMGGLGGEQFF
TRBJ1-2 - - 15 TRBV5-5 TGTGCCAGCAGCTTAGGGAGTGTAGATGACTATGGCTACACCTTC CASSLGSVDDYGYTF
TRBJ1-3 - - 15 TRBV30 TGTGCCTGGAGCGAACCCAACTCTCCTGGAAACACCATATATTTT CAWSEPNSPGNTIYF
TRBJ1-1 - TRBD1 17 TRBV4-1 TGCGCCAGCAGCCAGTCCCGGGACAGGGGAATGAACACTGAAGCTTTCTTT CASSQSRDRGMNTEAFF
TRBJ2-7 - TRBD1 14 TRBV18 TGTGCCAGCTCAGGAGGGACAGGGTTCTTAGAGCAGTACTTC CASSGGTGFLEQYF
TRBJ2-1 - TRBD2 15 TRBV19 TGTGCCAGTAGTAGACTAGCTCGCGAGTACAATGAGCAGTTCTTC CASSRLAREYNEQFF
TRBJ2-7 - TRBD1 16 TRBV9 TGTGCCAGCAGCGTACAGACACAGGGGCCGCCCTACGAGCAGTACTTC CASSVQTQGPPYEQYF
TRBJ1-1 - - 13 TRBV28 TGTGCCAGCAGTTTATATAAACGACAAGAAGCTTTCTTT CASSLYKRQEAFF
TRBJ1-1 - - 10 TRBV21-1 TGTGCCAGGAGGGGGCGCGGGGCTTTCTTT CARRGRGAFF
TRBJ2-1 - TRBD2 19 TRBV5-1 TGCGCCAGCAGCTCGGGGACTAGCGGGGGGGCCGGTTCCTACAATGAGCAGTTCTTC CASSSGTSGGAGSYNEQFF
TRBJ2-1 - TRBD2 16 TRBV3-1/TRBV3-2 TGTGCCAGCAGCTTTCTAGCGGGGGGGACCTACAATGAGCAGTTCTTC CASSFLAGGTYNEQFF